These T cell receptor beta chains were read from a single sample in a study of T-cell reconstitution after alpha-beta-depleted transplantation in children. TCRdb fed the PCR reads into MiXCR, producing one record per CDR3 protein. Found here are roughly 500,000 distinct CDR3 sequences, approximately 10% of them singletons; the top ten hold approximately 2%. Sequencing was performed on PBMCs, taken before TCRalphabeta/CD19-depleted stem cell transplant. These receptors all stem from a child younger than 10 with inherited bone marrow failure, due to receive a stem cell transplant. CDR3s include the opening cysteine and the closing phenylalanine or tryptophan. The D gene is left open where the match is weak. Clone sizes are given selectively: once, few, many, or a class where the clone is expanded.

v_call: TRBV2; d_call: NA; j_call: TRBJ2-1; clone_size: NA; cdr3_aa: CASGGGRQNYNEQFF; cdr3_nt: TGTGCCAGCGGGGGGGGGCGGCAGAACTACAATGAGCAGTTCTTC
v_call: TRBV20-1; d_call: NA; j_call: TRBJ2-1; clone_size: few; cdr3_aa: CSAKIRGIPNEQFF; cdr3_nt: TGCAGTGCTAAGATCCGCGGGATTCCCAATGAGCAGTTCTTC
v_call: TRBV5-1; d_call: NA; j_call: TRBJ2-7; clone_size: many; cdr3_aa: CASSLLGLTGDWSYEQYF; cdr3_nt: TGCGCCAGCAGCTTGCTAGGCCTAACGGGAGACTGGTCGTACGAGCAGTACTTC
v_call: TRBV9; d_call: NA; j_call: TRBJ2-1; clone_size: many; cdr3_aa: CASSVDGGDYNEQFF; cdr3_nt: TGTGCCAGCAGCGTAGACGGCGGGGATTACAATGAGCAGTTCTTC
v_call: TRBV28; d_call: TRBD2; j_call: TRBJ2-2; clone_size: many; cdr3_aa: CASSHGLAGGPRTGELFF; cdr3_nt: TGTGCCAGCAGCCACGGACTAGCGGGAGGGCCCAGGACCGGGGAGCTGTTTTTT
v_call: TRBV20-1; d_call: NA; j_call: TRBJ2-1; clone_size: many; cdr3_aa: CSARDRGGPQGRQFF; cdr3_nt: TGCAGTGCTAGAGATAGGGGGGGTCCTCAAGGGCGGCAGTTCTTC
v_call: TRBV2; d_call: NA; j_call: TRBJ2-3; clone_size: NA; cdr3_aa: CASSERGGHTDTQYF; cdr3_nt: TGTGCCAGCAGTGAGAGAGGGGGGCATACAGATACGCAGTATTTT
v_call: TRBV12-3/TRBV12-4; d_call: NA; j_call: TRBJ2-7; clone_size: NA; cdr3_aa: CASSLGGGGGATYEQYF; cdr3_nt: TGTGCCAGCAGTTTAGGGGGCGGCGGCGGAGCTACCTACGAGCAGTACTTC
v_call: TRBV10-3; d_call: NA; j_call: TRBJ2-1; clone_size: NA; cdr3_aa: CAIRSEISYNEQFF; cdr3_nt: TGTGCCATCAGGAGCGAAATCTCCTACAATGAGCAGTTCTTC
v_call: TRBV10-3; d_call: NA; j_call: TRBJ2-7; clone_size: many; cdr3_aa: CAISEQERRYEQYF; cdr3_nt: TGTGCCATCAGTGAGCAGGAACGACGGTACGAGCAGTACTTC
v_call: TRBV5-1; d_call: TRBD1; j_call: TRBJ2-3; clone_size: many; cdr3_aa: CASSLGWTGTADTQYF; cdr3_nt: TGCGCCAGCAGCTTAGGTTGGACAGGGACAGCGGATACGCAGTATTTT
v_call: TRBV6-5; d_call: NA; j_call: TRBJ2-2; clone_size: NA; cdr3_aa: CASSYGAIDTGELFF; cdr3_nt: TGTGCCAGCAGTTACGGGGCCATCGACACCGGGGAGCTGTTTTTT
v_call: TRBV24-1; d_call: NA; j_call: TRBJ2-7; clone_size: few; cdr3_aa: CATSDGGTYEQYF; cdr3_nt: TGTGCCACCAGTGACGGTGGGACCTACGAGCAGTACTTC
v_call: TRBV10-2; d_call: NA; j_call: TRBJ2-3; clone_size: few; cdr3_aa: CASSEGNGGGDTQYF; cdr3_nt: TGCGCCAGCAGTGAGGGAAACGGGGGAGGAGATACGCAGTATTTT
v_call: TRBV7-9; d_call: NA; j_call: TRBJ2-7; clone_size: many; cdr3_aa: CASSALREALEQYF; cdr3_nt: TGTGCCAGCAGCGCTTTGAGGGAGGCCCTCGAGCAGTACTTC
v_call: TRBV7-6; d_call: NA; j_call: TRBJ2-2; clone_size: NA; cdr3_aa: CASSGPAGPTGELFF; cdr3_nt: TGTGCCAGCAGTGGCCCTGCGGGACCCACCGGGGAGCTGTTTTTT
v_call: TRBV5-5; d_call: NA; j_call: TRBJ1-2; clone_size: many; cdr3_aa: CASSLDEEGDFYGYTF; cdr3_nt: TGTGCCAGCAGCTTGGATGAAGAGGGGGACTTCTATGGCTACACCTTC